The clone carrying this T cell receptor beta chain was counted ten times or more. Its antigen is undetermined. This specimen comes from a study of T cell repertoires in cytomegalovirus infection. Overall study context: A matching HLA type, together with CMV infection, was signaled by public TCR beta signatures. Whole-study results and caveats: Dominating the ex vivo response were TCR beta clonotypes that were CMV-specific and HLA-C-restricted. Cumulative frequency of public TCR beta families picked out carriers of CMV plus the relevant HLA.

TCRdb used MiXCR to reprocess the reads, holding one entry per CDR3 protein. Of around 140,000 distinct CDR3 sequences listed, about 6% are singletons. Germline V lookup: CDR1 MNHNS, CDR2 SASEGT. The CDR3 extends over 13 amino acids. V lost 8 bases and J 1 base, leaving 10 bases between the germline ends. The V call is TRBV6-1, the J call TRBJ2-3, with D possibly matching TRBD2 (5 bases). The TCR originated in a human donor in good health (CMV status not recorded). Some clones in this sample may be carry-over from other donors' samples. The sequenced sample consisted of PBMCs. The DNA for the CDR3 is TGTGCCAGCCACCCACTAGGCACAGATACGCAGTATTTT. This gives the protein CASHPLGTDTQYF.